This T cell receptor (beta chain) was captured in a study of blood T cell repertoires in COVID-19. The wider study: Acute and convalescent COVID-19 specimens originated in the United States, Italy and Spain. T cells, B-cell-depleted T cells, or PBMCs supplied cDNA or gDNA.

Method: immunoSEQ multiplex PCR; TCRdb's copy keeps in-frame clones and lacks some. Here the sample spans around 130,000 clones, approximately 90% being singletons. This CDR3 is built from 15 residues. Germline assignment: CDR1 LNHDA and CDR2 SQIVND (reference sequence). Unmatched junction bases numbered 7, after V lost 3 bases and J lost 2 bases. The chain combines TRBV19 with TRBJ2-7; TRBD1 matches at 7 bases. This TCR derives from a man aged 50 or older with active or convalescent COVID-19. Sequenced: peripheral blood. CDR3 region: CASSIRTGLTYEQYF. CDR3 in DNA: TGTGCCAGTAGTATTCGGACAGGCCTTACCTACGAGCAGTACTTC.